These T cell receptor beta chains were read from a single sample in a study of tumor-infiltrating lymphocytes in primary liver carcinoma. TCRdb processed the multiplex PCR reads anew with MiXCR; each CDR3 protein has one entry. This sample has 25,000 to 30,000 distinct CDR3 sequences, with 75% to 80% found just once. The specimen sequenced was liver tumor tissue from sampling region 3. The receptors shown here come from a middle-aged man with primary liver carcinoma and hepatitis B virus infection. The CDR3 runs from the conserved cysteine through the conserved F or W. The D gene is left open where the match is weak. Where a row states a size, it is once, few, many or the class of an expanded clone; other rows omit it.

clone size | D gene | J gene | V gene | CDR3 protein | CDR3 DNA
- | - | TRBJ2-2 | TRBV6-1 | CASGGVADERTGELFF | TGTGCCAGCGGGGGAGTAGCGGATGAACGCACCGGGGAGCTGTTTTTT
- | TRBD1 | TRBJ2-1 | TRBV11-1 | CASSLTAPRQGNDEQFF | TGTGCCAGCAGCTTAACCGCCCCGAGACAGGGTAACGATGAGCAGTTTTTC
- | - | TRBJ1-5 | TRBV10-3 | CTICEYEGDQPQHF | TGTACCATCTGTGAATACGAGGGCGATCAGCCCCAGCATTTT
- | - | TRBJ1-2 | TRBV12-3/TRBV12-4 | CVSSSGGPGQKVYGYTF | TGTGTCAGCAGTTCTGGGGGTCCGGGGCAGAAAGTCTATGGCTACACCTTC
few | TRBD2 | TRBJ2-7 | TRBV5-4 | CASSLSGTSLDGQYF | TGTGCCAGCAGTCTCTCCGGGACTAGCCTTGACGGACAGTACTTC
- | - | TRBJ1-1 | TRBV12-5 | CASGLGQDQAFF | TGTGCTAGTGGTTTGGGTCAGGACCAAGCTTTCTTT
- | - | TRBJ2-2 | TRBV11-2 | CTCSLALGGTNTGELFF | TGTACCTGCAGCTTAGCGTTAGGAGGGACGAACACCGGGGAGCTGTTTTTT
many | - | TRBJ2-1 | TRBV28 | CASSSRRGQFF | TGTGCCAGCAGTTCGCGACGCGGGCAGTTCTTC
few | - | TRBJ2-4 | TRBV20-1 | CSARTEAKNIQYF | TGCAGTGCTAGGACAGAAGCCAAAAACATTCAGTACTTC
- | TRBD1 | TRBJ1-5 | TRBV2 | CASSEGQFQAQHF | TGTGCCAGCAGTGAGGGACAGTTTCAGGCCCAGCATTTT
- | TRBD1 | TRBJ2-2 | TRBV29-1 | CSVERQGTGELFF | TGCAGCGTTGAAAGACAGGGTACCGGGGAGCTGTTTTTT
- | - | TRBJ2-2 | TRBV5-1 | CASNLAERPGELFF | TGCGCCAGCAACTTGGCCGAGAGACCAGGGGAGCTGTTTTTT
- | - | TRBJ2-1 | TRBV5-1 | CASSSDRTYEQFF | TGCGCCAGCAGCTCCGACAGGACCTACGAGCAGTTCTTC
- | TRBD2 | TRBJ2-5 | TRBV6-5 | CATLGLAGGTPRETQYF | TGTGCCACCCTCGGACTAGCGGGAGGCACCCCCCGAGAGACCCAGTACTTC
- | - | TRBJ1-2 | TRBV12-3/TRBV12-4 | CASSSRGAGGYTF | TGTGCCAGCAGTTCGAGGGGGGCGGGGGGCTATACCTTC
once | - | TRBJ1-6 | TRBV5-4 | CASSLSQGNSSSVHF | TGTGCCAGCAGCCTATCGCAGGGGAATAGTTCATCCGTCCACTTT
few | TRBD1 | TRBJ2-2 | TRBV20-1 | CSAPGQGAVTGELFF | TGCAGTGCCCCGGGACAGGGGGCGGTCACCGGGGAGCTGTTTTTT